This T cell receptor beta chain came from a study of response to subunit inactivated influenza vaccine. This clonotype turned up a few times. Antigen unknown. MiXCR, applied by TCRdb to the RT-PCR reads, yields one record per CDR3 protein. The table has 300,000 to 350,000 distinct CDR3 sequences, around 20% seen once. The CDR3 contains 13 residues. CDR1 and CDR2 (germline): LGHNA, YSLEER. Trimming cost V 5 bases and J 8 bases, with 12 bases left between them. The study, taken as a whole, reports: Researchers suggested that each seasonal influenza vaccination recruits few new T cells.

Material: PBMCs from blood, obtained around 22 months after vaccination. This receptor was taken from a man between 45 and 75 years old who received an inactivated influenza vaccine. The chain has TRBV4-3 and TRBJ1-4; D possibly corresponds to TRBD1 (5 bases). Here the CDR3 reads CASSDSRGEKLFF. The CDR3 DNA reads TGCGCCAGCAGCGACTCCCGGGGGGAAAAACTGTTTTTT.